The 20 T cell receptor beta chains listed next were all sequenced from one sample in a study of blood T cell repertoires in COVID-19. Clones were read by immunoSEQ multiplex PCR, and TCRdb kept only the in-frame ones, dropping some. Here the sample spans around 97,000 clones, about 90% being singletons. What was sequenced was peripheral blood. Source of these receptors: a woman in her fifties or sixties with acute or convalescent COVID-19.

J is TRBJ1-1 and V is TRBV2; a possible D gene is TRBD1 (6 bases). The length of the CDR3 is 15 residues. Trimming cost V 5 bases and J 0 bases, with 13 bases left between them. Germline-derived CDR1 and CDR2 are SNHLY and FYNNEI. Here the CDR3 reads CASSFQGTMNTEAFF. As DNA, the CDR3 is TGTGCCAGCAGTTTCCAGGGGACGATGAACACTGAAGCTTTCTTT.

This sequence joins TRBV9 and TRBJ2-7; the D gene is possibly TRBD2 (5 bases). Germline V gives CDR1 SGDLS, CDR2 YYNGEE. V lost 7 bases and J lost 0, with 11 bases in between. The CDR3 length is 13 residues. The CDR3 loop is CASSLSGSYEQYF. In nucleotides, the CDR3 is TGTGCCAGCTCTTTAAGCGGCTCCTACGAGCAGTACTTC.

With regard to this clone: This sample also contains other DNA sequences that code for the same CDR3. V gene TRBV2 combines with J gene TRBJ1-2, with D unclear. CDR1 is SNHLY, CDR2 FYNNEI, per germline. Trimming took 3 bases from V and 4 from J, leaving 6 bases between them. The CDR3 sequence is 12 residues long. DNA for the CDR3: TGTGCCAGCAGTGAGAGGAGCTATGGCTACACCTTC. Protein product: CASSERSYGYTF.

The V gene is TRBV10-3, the J gene TRBJ1-1; 9 positions match TRBD1. The V gene end was trimmed by 6 bases and the J gene end by 4 bases; junction bases not matched to a gene: 6. Per germline, CDR1 ENHRY and CDR2 SYGVKD. The CDR3 length is 14 residues. The CDR3 loop is CAIRVTGGVTEAFF. In DNA form, the CDR3 reads TGTGCCATCAGAGTTACAGGGGGCGTCACTGAAGCTTTCTTT.

The gene calls are TRBV11-2 and TRBJ1-1; possibly TRBD1 for D (5 bases). V was pared by 3 bases and J by 1 base, with 9 bases between. Germline loops: CDR1 SGHAT, CDR2 FQNNGV. The CDR3 is made up of 14 amino acids. The CDR3 region has the DNA TGTGCCAGCAGCTTTGGCGACAGGAACACTGAAGCTTTCTTT. Its translation: CASSFGDRNTEAFF.

This chain links TRBV15 with TRBJ2-3, with 8 nucleotides matching TRBD1. This CDR3 region has 14 residues. The V segment lost 6 bases and the J segment 1 base; nucleotides outside the gene matches: 3. Germline loops: CDR1 LNHNV, CDR2 YYDKDF (reference sequence). The CDR3 DNA sequence: TGTGCCACCAGTTTGGGACAGGGCACAGATACGCAGTATTTT. It is translated as CATSLGQGTDTQYF.

The chain has TRBV7-8 and TRBJ1-1, with TRBD1 as a possible D gene (6 bases). The CDR3 sequence is 18 residues long. V lost 1 base, J lost 1 base, and 19 bases lay in between. Germline V gives CDR1 SGHVS, CDR2 FQNEAQ. In DNA form, the CDR3 reads TGTGCCAGCAGCTTAGTATGGGGGCGCCGCGAAAGGAACACTGAAGCTTTCTTT. It translates to CASSLVWGRRERNTEAFF.

The chain has TRBV2 and TRBJ1-5, with 7 bases fitting TRBD1. Per the germline V gene, CDR1 is SNHLY and CDR2 is FYNNEI. The ends lost 6 bases at V and 3 bases at J; junction bases unmatched: 8. This CDR3 region has 15 residues. The CDR3 loop is CASRADRAVNQPQHF. The CDR3 nucleotides read TGTGCCAGCAGAGCCGACAGGGCCGTCAATCAGCCCCAGCATTTT.

The chain employs TRBV19 and TRBJ1-6; D remains ambiguous. With 5 bases removed from V and 7 bases from J, the gap between germline ends came to 12 bases. Germline CDR1 reads LNHDA; CDR2 reads SQIVND (reference sequence). CDR3 length equals 14 residues. CDR3 sequence (DNA): TGTGCCAGTAGTTTCGCAGCGGGGAATTCACCCCTCCACTTT. It encodes CASSFAAGNSPLHF.

This clone was observed a handful of times. This chain links TRBV4-2 with TRBJ2-7; D ambiguous. The CDR3 extends over 14 amino acids. Germline CDR1 LGHNA, CDR2 YNFKEQ. Trimming left V 2 bases short and J 2 bases short, with 10 bases between. Written as DNA, the CDR3 is TGTGCCAGCAGCCAACAAAGACTGGCCTACGAGCAGTACTTC. Protein product: CASSQQRLAYEQYF.

This chain links TRBV6-5 with TRBJ2-1; D uncertain. The germline CDR1 and CDR2 sequences are MNHEY and SVGAGI. V gave up 6 bases and J gave up 10 bases, with 13 bases separating them. There are 12 residues in the CDR3. CDR3 coding DNA: TGTGCCAGCAGAGTAACTACGACGGAGCAGTTCTTC. Its translation is CASRVTTTEQFF.

The chain links TRBV10-3 to TRBJ2-3, with 9 bases identical to TRBD2. Germline-derived CDR1 and CDR2 are ENHRY and SYGVKD. The CDR3 consists of 13 residues. V trimming: 9 bases; J trimming: 1 base; junction bases outside the gene matches: 2. The CDR3 loop reads CAIQREGTDTQYF. For the CDR3, the DNA is TGTGCCATTCAGCGGGAGGGCACAGATACGCAGTATTTT.

The rearrangement uses TRBV5-1 and TRBJ2-1; 10 bases match TRBD2. The CDR3 is 16 amino acids. The germline V gene has CDR1 SGHRS and CDR2 YFSETQ. The trim removed 0 bases at V and 3 bases at J, leaving 3 bases unmatched. CDR3 amino acids: CASSLVASGGYNEQFF. Written as DNA, the CDR3 is TGCGCCAGCAGCTTGGTGGCTAGCGGGGGCTACAATGAGCAGTTCTTC.

The chain employs TRBV4-1 and TRBJ1-2, with D perhaps TRBD1 (6 bases). Germline CDR1 MGHRA, CDR2 YSYEKL. Deletions cut 4 bases from V and 0 bases from J, with 12 bases between. The CDR3 has 15 amino acids. The CDR3 protein is CASSPRGGSNYGYTF. The CDR3 DNA reads TGCGCCAGCAGCCCGCGCGGGGGCTCTAACTATGGCTACACCTTC.

J is TRBJ1-6 and V is TRBV6-6, with D unclear. CDR3 length: 14 amino acids. V gave up 7 bases and J gave up 10 bases, with 17 bases separating them. Germline CDR1 and CDR2: MNHNY and SVGAGI (reference sequence). CDR3 DNA: TGTGCCAGCACCCCGGGAGAGGGCGGGTCACCCCTCCACTTT. As protein: CASTPGEGGSPLHF.

V and J are TRBV29-1 and TRBJ1-5; D is unclear. Looked up from germline, CDR1 is SQVTM and CDR2 is ANQGSEA. This CDR3 is 14 amino acids long. V lost 4 bases and J 7 bases, leaving 17 bases between the germline ends. In nucleotides, the CDR3 is TGCAGCGTTGGTGAGTATGCCTACGAGCAGCCCCAGCATTTT. It specifies CSVGEYAYEQPQHF. Looking up the rest from reference TRBV29-1 and TRBJ1-5 gives the full variable domain: SAVISQKPSRDICQRGTSLTIQCQVDSQVTMMFWYRQQPGQSLTLIATANQGSEATYESGFVIDKFPISRPNLTFSTLTVSNMSPEDSSIYLCSVGEYAYEQPQHFGDGTRLSIL.

V is TRBV7-9 and J is TRBJ1-2; D is undetermined. V was clipped by 0 bases and J by 6 bases, with 5 bases between them. The CDR3 is made up of 12 amino acids. Germline loops: CDR1 SEHNR, CDR2 FQNEAQ (reference sequence). This CDR3 is CASSLAADGYTF. DNA for the CDR3: TGTGCCAGCAGCTTAGCAGCGGATGGCTACACCTTC.

This CDR3 reads CASSQESKGANYGYTF. In DNA, the CDR3 is TGTGCCAGCAGCCAAGAGTCTAAGGGAGCTAACTATGGCTACACCTTC. The J gene is TRBJ1-2, the V gene TRBV4-2; D ambiguous. Trimming removed 0 bases at V and 0 bases at J, with 11 bases between. The CDR3 consists of 16 residues. The germline V gene encodes CDR1 LGHNA and CDR2 YNFKEQ.

The chain carries TRBV27 and TRBJ1-6, with a tentative D call TRBD1 (5 bases). CDR1 is MNHEY, CDR2 SMNVEV, per germline (reference sequence). V dropped 5 bases and J dropped 10 bases, with 12 bases sitting between them. This CDR3 region has 13 residues. The CDR3 sequence is CASSREWGSPLHF. The CDR3, as DNA: TGTGCCAGCAGTCGGGAGTGGGGCTCACCCCTCCACTTT.

The chain links TRBV19 to TRBJ2-4, with 8 bases aligning to TRBD1. Germline CDR1 and CDR2: LNHDA and SQIVND (reference sequence). Trimming removed 3 bases from V and 7 bases from J; junction bases left unmatched: 8. This CDR3 is built from 15 residues. CDR3 region: CASSIRAGGRNIQYF. The CDR3 DNA is TGTGCCAGTAGTATTAGGGCAGGGGGCAGGAACATTCAGTACTTC.